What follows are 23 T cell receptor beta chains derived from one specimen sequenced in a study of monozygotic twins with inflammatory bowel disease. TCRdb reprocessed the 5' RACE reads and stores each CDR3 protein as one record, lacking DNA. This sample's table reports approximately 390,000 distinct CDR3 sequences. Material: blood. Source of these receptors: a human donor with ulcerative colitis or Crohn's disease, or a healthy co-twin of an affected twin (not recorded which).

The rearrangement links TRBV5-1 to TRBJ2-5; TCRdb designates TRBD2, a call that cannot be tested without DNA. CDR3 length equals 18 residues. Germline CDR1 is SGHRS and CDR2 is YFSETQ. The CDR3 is CASSWGNSGRNLQETQYF.

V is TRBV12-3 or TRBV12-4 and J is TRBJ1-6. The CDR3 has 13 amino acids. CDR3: CASSLPRNSPLHF.

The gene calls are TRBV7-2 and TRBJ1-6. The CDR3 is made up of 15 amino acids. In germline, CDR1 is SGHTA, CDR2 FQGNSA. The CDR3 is CASSSRMPYNSPLHF. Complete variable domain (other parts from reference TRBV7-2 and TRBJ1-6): GAGVSQSPSNKVTEKGKDVELRCDPISGHTALYWYRQSLGQGLEFLIYFQGNSAPDKSGLPSDRFSAERTGGSVSTLTIQRTQQEDSAVYLCASSSRMPYNSPLHFGNGTRLTVT.

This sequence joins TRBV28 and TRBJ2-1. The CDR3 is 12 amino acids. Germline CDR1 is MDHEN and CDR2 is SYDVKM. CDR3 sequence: CASSLDLPEQFF.

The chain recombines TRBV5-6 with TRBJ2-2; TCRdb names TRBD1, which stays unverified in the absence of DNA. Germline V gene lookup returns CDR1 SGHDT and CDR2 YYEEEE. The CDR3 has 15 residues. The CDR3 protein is CASSFTGPNTGELFF.

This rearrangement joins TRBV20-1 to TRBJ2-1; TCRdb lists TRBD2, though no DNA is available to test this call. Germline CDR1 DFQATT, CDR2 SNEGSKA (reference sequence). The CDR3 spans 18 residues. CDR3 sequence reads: CSANPYELAGNLNNEQFF.

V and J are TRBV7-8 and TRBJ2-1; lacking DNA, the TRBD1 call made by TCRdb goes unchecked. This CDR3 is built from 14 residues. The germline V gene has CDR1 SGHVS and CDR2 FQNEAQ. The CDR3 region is CASSLALGHNEQFF. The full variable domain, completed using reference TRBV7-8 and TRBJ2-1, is GAGVSQSPRYKVAKRGQDVALRCDPISGHVSLFWYQQALGQGPEFLTYFQNEAQLDKSGLPSDRFFAERPEGSVSTLKIQRTQQEDSAVYLCASSLALGHNEQFFGPGTRLTVL.

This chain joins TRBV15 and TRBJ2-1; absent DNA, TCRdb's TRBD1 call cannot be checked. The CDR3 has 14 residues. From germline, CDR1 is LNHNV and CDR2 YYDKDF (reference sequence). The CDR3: CATIPYPIYNEQFF.

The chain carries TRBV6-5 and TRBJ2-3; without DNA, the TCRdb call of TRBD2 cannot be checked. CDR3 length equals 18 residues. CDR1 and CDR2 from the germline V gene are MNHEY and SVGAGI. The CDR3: CASSYSGFAGLDTDTQYF.

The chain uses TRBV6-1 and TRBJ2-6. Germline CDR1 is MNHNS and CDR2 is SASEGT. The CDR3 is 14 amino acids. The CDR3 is CASGKVAGANVLTF.

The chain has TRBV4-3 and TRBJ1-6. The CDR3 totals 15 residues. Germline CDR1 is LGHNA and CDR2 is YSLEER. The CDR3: CASSQDEEGSSPLHF.

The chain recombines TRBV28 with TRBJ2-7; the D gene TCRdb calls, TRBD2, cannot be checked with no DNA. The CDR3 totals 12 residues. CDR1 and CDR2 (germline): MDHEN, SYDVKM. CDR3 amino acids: CASSSPKDEQYF.

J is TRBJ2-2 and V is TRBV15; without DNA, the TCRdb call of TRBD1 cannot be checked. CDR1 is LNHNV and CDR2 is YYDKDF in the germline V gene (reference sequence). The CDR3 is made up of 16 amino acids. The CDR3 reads CATSREGAPNTGELFF. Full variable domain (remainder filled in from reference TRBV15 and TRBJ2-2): DAMVIQNPRYQVTQFGKPVTLSCSQTLNHNVMYWYQQKSSQAPKLLFHYYDKDFNNEADTPDNFQSRRPNTSFCFLDIRSPGLGDTAMYLCATSREGAPNTGELFFGEGSRLTVL.

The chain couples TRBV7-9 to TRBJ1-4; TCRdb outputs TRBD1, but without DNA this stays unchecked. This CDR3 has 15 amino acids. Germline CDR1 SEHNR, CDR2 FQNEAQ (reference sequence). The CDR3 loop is CASSWGQGSNEKLFF. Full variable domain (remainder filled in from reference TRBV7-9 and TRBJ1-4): DTGVSQNPRHKITKRGQNVTFRCDPISEHNRLYWYRQTLGQGPEFLTYFQNEAQLEKSRLLSDRFSAERPKGSFSTLEIQRTEQGDSAMYLCASSWGQGSNEKLFFGSGTQLSVL.

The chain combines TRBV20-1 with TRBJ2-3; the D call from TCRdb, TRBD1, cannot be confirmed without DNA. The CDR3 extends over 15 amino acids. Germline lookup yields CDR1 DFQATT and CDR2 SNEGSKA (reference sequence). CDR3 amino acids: CSAQRTGLSTDTQYF.

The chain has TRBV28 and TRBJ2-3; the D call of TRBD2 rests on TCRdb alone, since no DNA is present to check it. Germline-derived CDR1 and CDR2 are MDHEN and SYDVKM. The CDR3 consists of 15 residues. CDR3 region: CASTSWEDTPGTQYF. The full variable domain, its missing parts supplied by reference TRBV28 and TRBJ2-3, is DVKVTQSSRYLVKRTGEKVFLECVQDMDHENMFWYRQDPGLGLRLIYFSYDVKMKEKGDIPEGYSVSREKKERFSLILESASTNQTSMYLCASTSWEDTPGTQYFGPGTRLTVL.

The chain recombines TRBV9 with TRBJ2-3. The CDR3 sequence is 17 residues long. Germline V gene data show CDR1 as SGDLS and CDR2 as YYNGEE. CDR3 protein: CASSVWAGATSTDTQYF.

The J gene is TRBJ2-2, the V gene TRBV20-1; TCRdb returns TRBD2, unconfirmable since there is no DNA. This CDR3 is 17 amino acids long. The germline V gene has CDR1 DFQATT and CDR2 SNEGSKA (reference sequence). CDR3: CSARGSGRMVNTGELFF.

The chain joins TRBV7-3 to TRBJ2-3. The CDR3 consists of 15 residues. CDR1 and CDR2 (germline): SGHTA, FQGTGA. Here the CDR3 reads CASSFDGVSTDTQYF.

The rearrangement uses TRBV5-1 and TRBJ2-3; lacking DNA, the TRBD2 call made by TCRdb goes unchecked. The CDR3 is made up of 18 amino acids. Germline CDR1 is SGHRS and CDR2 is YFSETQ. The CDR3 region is CASSLVGPNGLATDTQYF.

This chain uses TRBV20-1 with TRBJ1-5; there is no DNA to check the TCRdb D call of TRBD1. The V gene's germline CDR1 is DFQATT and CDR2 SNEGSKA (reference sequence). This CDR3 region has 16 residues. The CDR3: CSARVGGVGPNQPQHF.

The CDR3 reads CSARSGATYGYTF. The J gene is TRBJ1-2, the V gene TRBV20-1; TCRdb's D call, TRBD1, is unchecked because there is no DNA. CDR3 length: 13 amino acids. Germline CDR1 reads DFQATT; CDR2 reads SNEGSKA (reference sequence).

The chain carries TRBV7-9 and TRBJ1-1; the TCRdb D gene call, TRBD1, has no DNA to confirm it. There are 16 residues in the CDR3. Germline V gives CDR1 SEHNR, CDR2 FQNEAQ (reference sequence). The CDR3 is CASSLEVTGDNTEAFF.